This is a list of T cell receptor beta chains from one sample in a study of technical replicates of blood from several donors. Sequencing used immunoSEQ multiplex PCR; TCRdb keeps in-frame clones, though not all of them. The sample includes tens of thousands of clones, roughly 90% of them seen just once. The sequencing sample was made of PBMCs. These receptor sequences come from a human donor in good health. Some clones in this sample may be carry-over from other donors' samples. Each CDR3 is given with its conserved first and last residue. The D gene is left open where the match is weak. Not all rows give a size; the values are once, few, many and, for expanded clones, a class.

CDR3aa	CDR3nt	v_gene	abundance	j_gene	d_gene	len
CASSLGSVHTDTQYF	TGTGCCAGCAGCTTAGGATCGGTCCACACAGATACGCAGTATTTT	TRBV7-2	NA	TRBJ2-3	NA	15
CASSQDGGIEQYF	TGCGCCAGCAGCCAAGACGGAGGGATCGAGCAGTACTTC	TRBV4-3	NA	TRBJ2-7	NA	13
CASSEGQYNEQFF	TGTGCCAGCAGTGAAGGACAGTACAATGAGCAGTTCTTC	TRBV6-1	NA	TRBJ2-1	NA	13
CASSPRTGPYEQYF	TGCGCCAGCAGCCCCCGGACAGGACCCTACGAGCAGTACTTC	TRBV4-1	NA	TRBJ2-7	TRBD1	14
CASSQWQGGTGELFF	TGCGCCAGCAGTCAATGGCAGGGAGGCACCGGGGAGCTGTTTTTT	TRBV23-1	few	TRBJ2-2	NA	15
CASSPPTGTSGAETQYF	TGTGCCAGCAGCCCTCCGACCGGGACTAGCGGGGCAGAGACCCAGTACTTC	TRBV7-2	NA	TRBJ2-5	TRBD2	17
CASSPRPGEGSWGYGYTF	TGTGCCAGCAGCCCACGCCCAGGGGAAGGGAGTTGGGGCTATGGCTACACCTTC	TRBV7-9	NA	TRBJ1-2	NA	18
CASSQGTGAGNTIYF	TGCGCCAGCAGCCAAGGGACTGGGGCTGGAAACACCATATATTTT	TRBV4-1	NA	TRBJ1-3	NA	15
CAISESLPTSSPGELFF	TGTGCCATCAGTGAGTCTCTTCCCACTAGTTCTCCCGGGGAGCTGTTTTTT	TRBV10-3	NA	TRBJ2-2	NA	17
CASGLQTPMTGRVEQYF	TGTGCTAGTGGTTTGCAAACACCAATGACAGGACGCGTCGAGCAGTACTTC	TRBV12-5	NA	TRBJ2-7	NA	17
CASSYSGQTDEAFF	TGTGCCAGCAGTTACTCCGGACAGACGGATGAAGCTTTCTTT	TRBV6-5	NA	TRBJ1-1	NA	14
CASSQDRGGLGETQYF	TGCGCCAGCAGCCAAGATCGGGGGGGGCTCGGGGAGACCCAGTACTTC	TRBV4-1	NA	TRBJ2-5	TRBD2	16
CASSLVGNGGHEQYF	TGTGCCAGCAGCTTAGTGGGGAACGGAGGGCACGAGCAGTACTTC	TRBV7-2	NA	TRBJ2-7	NA	15
CASSLGRDTTYEQYF	TGTGCCAGCAGCTTAGGAAGGGACACCACCTACGAGCAGTACTTC	TRBV11-2	NA	TRBJ2-7	NA	15
CSVEFPANTGELFF	TGCAGCGTTGAATTCCCGGCGAACACCGGGGAGCTGTTTTTT	TRBV29-1	NA	TRBJ2-2	NA	14
CASSLSQGTAYGYTF	TGTGCCAGCAGCTTGAGTCAGGGTACGGCCTATGGCTACACCTTC	TRBV5-5	few	TRBJ1-2	NA	15
CASSFYASSYEQYF	TGTGCCAGCAGTTTCTACGCGAGCTCCTACGAGCAGTACTTC	TRBV27	NA	TRBJ2-7	NA	14
CAISEPGTTPYGAQYF	TGTGCCATCAGTGAGCCCGGGACTACTCCTTATGGGGCGCAGTACTTC	TRBV10-3	NA	TRBJ2-7	TRBD2	16
CASSKGGGYEQYF	TGTGCCAGCAGCAAAGGGGGCGGATACGAGCAGTACTTC	TRBV21-1	NA	TRBJ2-7	NA	13
CASREQGSNTEAFF	TGTGCCAGCAGGGAACAGGGGTCGAACACTGAAGCTTTCTTT	TRBV2	once	TRBJ1-1	TRBD1	14